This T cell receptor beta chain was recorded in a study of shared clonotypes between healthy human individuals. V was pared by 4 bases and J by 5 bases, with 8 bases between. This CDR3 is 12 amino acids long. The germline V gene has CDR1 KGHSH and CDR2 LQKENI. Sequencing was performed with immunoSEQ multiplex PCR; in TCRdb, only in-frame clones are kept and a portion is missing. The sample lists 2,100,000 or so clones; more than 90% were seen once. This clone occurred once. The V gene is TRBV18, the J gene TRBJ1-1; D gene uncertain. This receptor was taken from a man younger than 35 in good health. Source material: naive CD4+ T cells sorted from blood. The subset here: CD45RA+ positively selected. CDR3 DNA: TGTGCCAGCTCACAGGTCGGGACTGAAGCTTTCTTT. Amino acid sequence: CASSQVGTEAFF.